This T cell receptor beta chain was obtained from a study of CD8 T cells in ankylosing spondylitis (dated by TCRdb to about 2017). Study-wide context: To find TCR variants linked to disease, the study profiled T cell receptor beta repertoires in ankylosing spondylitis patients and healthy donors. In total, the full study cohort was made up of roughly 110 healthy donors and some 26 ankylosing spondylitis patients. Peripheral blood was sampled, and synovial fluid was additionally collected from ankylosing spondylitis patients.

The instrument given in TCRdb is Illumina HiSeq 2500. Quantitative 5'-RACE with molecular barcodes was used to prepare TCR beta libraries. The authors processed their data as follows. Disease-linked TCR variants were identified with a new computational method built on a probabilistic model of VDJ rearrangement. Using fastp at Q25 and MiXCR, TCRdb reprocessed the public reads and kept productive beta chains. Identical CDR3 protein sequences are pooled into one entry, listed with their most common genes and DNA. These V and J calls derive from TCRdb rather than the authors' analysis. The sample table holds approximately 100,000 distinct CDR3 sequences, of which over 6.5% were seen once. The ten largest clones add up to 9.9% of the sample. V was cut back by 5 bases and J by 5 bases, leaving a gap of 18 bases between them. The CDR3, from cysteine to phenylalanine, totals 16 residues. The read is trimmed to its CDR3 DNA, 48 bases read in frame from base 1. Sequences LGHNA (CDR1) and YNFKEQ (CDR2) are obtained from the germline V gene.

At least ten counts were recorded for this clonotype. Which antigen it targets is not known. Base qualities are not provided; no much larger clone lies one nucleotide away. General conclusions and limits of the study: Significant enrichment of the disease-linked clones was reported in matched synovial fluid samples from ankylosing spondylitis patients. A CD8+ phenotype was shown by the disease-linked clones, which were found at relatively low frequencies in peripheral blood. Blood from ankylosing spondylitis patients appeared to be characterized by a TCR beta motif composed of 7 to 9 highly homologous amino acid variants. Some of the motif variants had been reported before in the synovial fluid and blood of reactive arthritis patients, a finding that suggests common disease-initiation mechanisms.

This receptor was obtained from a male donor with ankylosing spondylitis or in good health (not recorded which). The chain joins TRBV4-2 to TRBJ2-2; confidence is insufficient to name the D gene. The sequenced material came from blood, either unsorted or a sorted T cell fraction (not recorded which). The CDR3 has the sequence CASSSYARQRTGELFF. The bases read TGTGCCAGCAGCTCCTACGCCAGGCAGAGGACCGGGGAGCTGTTTTTT.